This TCR beta chain came from a study of cytomegalovirus exposure and HLA in healthy donors (dated by TCRdb to the late 2010s). For the study in its entirety: An earlier analysis of roughly 630 of the donors reported 250 to 300 Gb of sequence data and 117 million unique TCR beta sequences from 150 million to 200 million T cells. Around 330 gigabases of sequencing data and 70 million to 100 million unique TCR sequences made up an early release that covered over 550 HLA-typed donors. Of the approximately 400 genotyped donors, about 80% fell in the genetic ancestry cluster associated with self-reported Caucasian donors. The study aimed to test whether signatures of past pathogen exposure could be identified by cataloging public T cell receptors. Using immunosequencing, the study profiled T cell repertoires from around 670 subjects and related those repertoires to cytomegalovirus serostatus. A separate validation cohort of some 130 different subjects was used in addition to the approximately 670-subject first cohort. High-throughput TCR immunosequencing, statistical association of individual TCRs with disease status, and machine learning were combined to predict cytomegalovirus infection status. A later analysis re-examined previously published TCR beta repertoires from 610 or so donors and added high-resolution HLA genotyping to investigate patterns of TCR occurrence. Rather than using new phenotypic data, the later analysis identified candidate immune exposures from TCR beta sequences and from how often those sequences occurred across donors. An earlier analysis of several hundred of the donors used high-throughput TCR beta sequencing to judge whether each TCR beta V gene segment behaved as functional or pseudogenic. Donor age, sex, ethnicity and CMV serostatus were compiled alongside the repertoire data. A later genetic analysis took genome-wide SNP genotypes for about three fifths of the 666 donors and used that subset as a discovery cohort. Every repertoire in the discovery cohort had been generated on one and the same sequencing platform. HLA typing included class I and class II loci at four-digit resolution. The number of donors typed differed by locus, with roughly 620-630 for A, B, C, DRB1 and DQB1, roughly 520 for DQA1, approximately 570 for DPA1, and some 440 for DPB1. Several DR-DQ haplotypes were handled as single units for association and clustering because linkage in the cohort was strong. Across around 400 genotyped donors of the cohort, an average of about 250,000 unique TCR beta nucleotide sequences per donor were sequenced, and roughly a sixth of those sequences were non-productive.

The method behind the library was the immunoSEQ multiplex PCR assay. For the multiplex PCR, a mixture combining 60 forward primers for TCR Vbeta segments and 13 reverse primers for TCR Jbeta segments was used. The CDR3 region of rearranged TCR beta genes was amplified from genomic DNA by a multiplex PCR assay. The amplified TCR beta libraries were sequenced on the Illumina HiSeq System as 87-base-pair reads. As for the original processing: A later analysis counted around 72 million unique TCR beta chains across the 700 or so repertoires, and 10 million to 11 million of these chains were shared by at least two donors. To remove PCR and sequencing errors, raw reads were error-corrected and collapsed into unique sequences using a nearest-neighbor algorithm that merged closely related sequences. V, D and J gene segments were assigned by aligning CDR3 sequences to IMGT reference sequences. For a sequence to be retained, at least a six-nucleotide match to both a V gene segment and a J gene segment was required. Rearrangements were called productive when the CDR3 lacked stop codons and stayed in frame with V and J; all others were non-productive. Following IMGT convention, CDR3 was defined as the stretch from the second conserved V-encoded cysteine up to the conserved J-encoded phenylalanine. The earlier analysis of about 610 of the donors excluded sequences that lacked an unambiguous match to a single V gene segment. An earlier analysis of several hundred of the donors classified V segments as functional when productive rearrangements were above 56.7% and as segregating when the standard deviation between donors was above 5%. A statistical classification framework was built to diagnose cytomegalovirus status from the catalog of TCR beta chain sequences. A later analysis assigned V and J genes by comparing TCR nucleotide sequences with IMGT/GENE-DB human TR gene sequences. The TCRdist pipeline was used in a later analysis to assign CDR3 sequences and most-parsimonious VDJ recombination scenarios. In a later analysis, each TCR beta chain was defined by its CDR3 amino acid sequence together with its V-gene family, and reads without a unique V-gene family were excluded. To address suspected cross-contamination and a sequencing artifact, a later analysis removed a few hundred highly shared, low-generation-probability nucleotide sequences. A later analysis calculated a clonal expansion index for each public chain from normalized within-repertoire ranks of inferred template counts. Generation probabilities in a later analysis came from a VDJ recombination model fitted to out-of-frame rearrangements, and those results were checked against IGoR. In a later analysis, TCR-TCR, TCR-HLA and TCR-CMV co-occurrence was scored with hypergeometric tests, and a repertoire-size bias correction was applied to TCR pairs. False discovery rates were estimated in a later analysis by permuting HLA or CMV assignments 20 times. A later analysis grouped co-occurring TCRs with DBSCAN, adding TCRdist sequence similarity when clustering within HLA-allele-positive subsets. Repertoires with fewer than 30,000 or more than 120,000 public chains were left out of co-occurrence clustering, as were about five repertoires with anomalous nucleotide sharing. Not all clones reach the TCRdb copy of this immuneACCESS table, which keeps in-frame sequences only. Checked studies attribute under half of the gap to unresolved V genes and leave the rest unexplained. Clone size and the V and J calls come from that table; the DNA yielded D and trimming. Present in this sample are 150,000 to 200,000 clones, more than 70% of which were seen just once. The ten top clones hold roughly 0.99% of the sample.

Results the study describes overall, beyond this receptor: Most CMV-associated TCR beta chains appeared to be HLA-restricted in a later analysis, and the HLA associations seemed to be driven largely by CMV exposure. A later analysis associated about 18,000 TCR beta sequences with specific HLA alleles at a false discovery rate of 0.05. A further reported finding was that TCR beta sequences accurately predicted the HLA-A and HLA-B alleles for most subjects in the first cohort. The only immune exposure information available for the cohort was CMV serostatus. According to a later analysis, parvovirus B19, influenza, CMV and Epstein-Barr virus appeared linked to several top co-occurrence clusters. According to a later analysis, TCR association rates differed among HLA loci, with DRB1 alleles showing the most associated TCRs and HLA-C alleles showing the fewest. Roughly 17 rarely observed V segments, including chromosome 9 orphons, were excluded from the earlier analysis of approximately 600 of the donors because counts were too low. Because the 87-base-pair reads could not distinguish some IMGT-functional V segments, including TRBV6-2 and TRBV6-3, those segments were excluded. In the study, around 160 TCR beta chains were listed as associated with cytomegalovirus. The classifier was reported to diagnose cytomegalovirus status with high specificity and sensitivity in both the original cohort and the validation cohort. The cohort was sequenced for TCR beta chains only, and without alpha or paired-chain data the features that could be detected were limited. The sequencing pipeline was judged likely to have produced a cluster of highly shared sequence variants as a technical artifact. In vitro tests confirmed that a few of the cytomegalovirus-associated TCR beta chains recognize cytomegalovirus antigens. Because HLA typing was unavailable for some donors at each locus, only the typed subset was used in association tests. Most TCR sequences were seen in very few donors, while some public TCRs were found in many individuals. Compared with the roughly 710-donor mean, donors in an Asian-associated ancestry cluster had fewer N-insertions in productive TCRs, according to a later genetic analysis. When HLA alleles, especially DR and DQ, strongly co-occurred, attributing TCR associations to individual alleles was difficult. An earlier analysis of several hundred of the donors showed that most TCR beta V segments appeared in productive rearrangements either about 87% or about 30% of the time, which broadly matched IMGT annotations. Roughly uniform sequencing depth across donors was assumed in presence/absence analyses, although this assumption may not hold. An association between a missense DCLRE1C variant and V-gene and J-gene trimming of TCR beta chains was found in a later genetic analysis and replicated in an independent cohort. A later analysis found that HLA-associated TCR beta chains were more clonally expanded and had lower generation probabilities than equally common non-associated chains. According to the authors, the approach could potentially be generalized to other disease states and immunological phenotypes. Correlated functional status among segregating V segments might be attributable to linkage disequilibrium, but an unknown experimental factor could not be ruled out.

The CDR3, cysteine through phenylalanine, is 16 amino acids long. Only the CDR3 region is kept as DNA, spanning 48 bases read in frame from base 1. Per the germline V gene, SGHAT is the CDR1 and FQNNGV is the CDR2. For this chain, trimming is 1 base at the V end and 4 bases at the J end, and the number of junction bases without a gene match is 6. A note on this clone: The specificity of this receptor is unknown. No base quality values were provided; no much bigger clone lies one nucleotide off.

In total, 666 healthy bone marrow donors made up the cohort. At the time of sampling, all cohort members were nominally healthy, though unrecorded immune exposures were likely present. The donor tested CMV seronegative, placing the donor among the 300 to 450 seronegative members of the cohort. A peripheral blood sample was provided by each donor, and peripheral blood mononuclear cells were used for TCR beta sequencing. Genomic DNA was extracted from the blood cell samples with the Qiagen DNeasy Blood Extraction Kit. Source material: PBMCs. The sequence was obtained from a woman between 40 and 50 years old in good health and CMV-seronegative. The chain links TRBV11-2 with TRBJ2-3; 9 central nucleotides agree with TRBD2. In nucleotides, the sequence is TGTGCCAGCAGCTTAGCTAGCGGGACGGGGGCAGATACGCAGTATTTT. Protein translation: CASSLASGTGADTQYF. The reference TRBV11-2 and TRBJ2-3 proteins fill in what lies around the CDR3, so the full variable domain reads EAGVAQSPRYKIIEKRQSVAFWCNPISGHATLYWYQQILGQGPKLLIQFQNNGVVDDSQLPKDRFSAERLKGVDSTLKIQPAKLEDSAVYLCASSLASGTGADTQYFGPGTRLTVL.